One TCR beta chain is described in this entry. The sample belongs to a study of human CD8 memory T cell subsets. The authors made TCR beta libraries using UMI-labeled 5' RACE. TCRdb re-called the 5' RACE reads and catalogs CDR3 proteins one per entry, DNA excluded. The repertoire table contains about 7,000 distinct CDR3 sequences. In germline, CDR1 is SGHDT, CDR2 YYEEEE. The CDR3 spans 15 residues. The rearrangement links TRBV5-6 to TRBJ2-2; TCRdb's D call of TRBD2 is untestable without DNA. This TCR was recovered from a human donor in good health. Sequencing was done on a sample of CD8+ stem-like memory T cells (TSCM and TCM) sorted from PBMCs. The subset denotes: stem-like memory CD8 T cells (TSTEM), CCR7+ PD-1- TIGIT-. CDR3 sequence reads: CASSLGLTTTGELFF. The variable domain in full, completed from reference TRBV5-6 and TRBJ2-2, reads DAGVTQSPTHLIKTRGQQVTLRCSPKSGHDTVSWYQQALGQGPQFIFQYYEEEERQRGNFPDRFSGHQFPNYSSELNVNALLLGDSALYLCASSLGLTTTGELFFGEGSRLTVL.